This paragraph covers one T cell receptor beta chain sequence. Per the study methods: Researchers report that nucleated cell counts were estimated from reference gene primer amplification. The protocol was immunoSEQ multiplex PCR, while the TCRdb copy is restricted to in-frame clones and leaves out a portion. The V and J calls and clone size were taken over from that table, and D and trimming were inferred from the DNA. The sample records approximately 250,000 clones, about 88% being singletons. The data belong to a study of blood T cell repertoires in COVID-19. Sequenced input: peripheral blood. This TCR was sampled from a man aged 18 to 30 with active or convalescent COVID-19.

CDR3 coding DNA: TGCGCCAGCAGCCGAGGGTCTATAGGGGGTTCACCCCTCCACTTT. Protein sequence: CASSRGSIGGSPLHF. The gene calls are TRBV4-3 and TRBJ1-6, with D perhaps TRBD1 (6 bases). The germline V gene encodes CDR1 LGHNA and CDR2 YSLEER. The CDR3 spans 15 residues. V lost 4 bases, J lost 9 bases, and 16 bases lay in between.